Included here is one T cell receptor beta chain sequence, with context. The antigen is unknown. This specimen comes from a study of PD-L1 blockade in urothelial cancer. Study as a whole: Blood drawn 3 weeks (second dose) and 6 weeks after treatment start was analyzed. Whole-study results and caveats: Below-median blood TCR clonality before treatment forecast better survival.

Time point: pretreatment peripheral blood. Locally advanced or metastatic urothelial carcinoma was present in patients. This CDR3 has 14 amino acids. The templates were synthetic TCR analogs, and they were spiked into each PCR. This table comes from immunoSEQ multiplex PCR, and its TCRdb copy is limited to in-frame clones, with some not included. The table has 50,000 or so clones, roughly 82% seen once. The chain combines TRBV21-1 with TRBJ2-2; the D call in the table, TRBD2, was not verified against the DNA. TRBV21-1 is a documented pseudogene. This TCR derives from a man aged 45-65 years with urothelial cancer. Sequencing was performed on PBMCs, taken around atezolizumab (anti-PD-L1) treatment. CDR3 protein: CAISAGGVAGELFF. The CDR3 DNA sequence: TGTGCCATCTCTGCGGGGGGGGTCGCCGGGGAGCTGTTTTTT.